This T cell receptor (beta chain) was profiled in a study of blood T cells in healthy people across ages. A few counts support this clonotype. J gave up 5 bases and V 5 bases, and 4 bases lay outside the gene matches. The CDR3 contains 15 residues. The germline V gene has CDR1 SGHTA and CDR2 FQGTGA. A second PCR of 7 to 11 cycles used a sample-barcoded 5' primer and a J-beta primer mix. TCRdb reanalysed the 5' RACE reads using MiXCR and keeps one entry per CDR3 protein. The sample carries about 630,000 distinct CDR3 sequences, approximately 21% recorded once. This TCR came from a man aged 70 or older in good health. The rearrangement uses TRBV7-3 and TRBJ2-3; TRBD2 matches at 13 bases. The sample was blood. The CDR3 nucleotides read TGTGCCAGCAGCACTAGCGGGAGGGCCCTAGATACGCAGTATTTT. Protein: CASSTSGRALDTQYF.